The rows below give T cell receptor beta chains drawn from one sample of a study of blood T cell repertoires in COVID-19. The data were produced by immunoSEQ multiplex PCR, yet TCRdb's version contains in-frame clones alone and is incomplete. Counted here are about 97,000 clones, approximately 82% occurring once; the ten biggest clones make up about 9.4%. Sequencing used peripheral blood. These receptor sequences come from a man between 65 and 85 years old with acute or convalescent COVID-19. The conserved cysteine and the conserved F or W are not part of the CDR3 here. Some rows have no size entry. The others give once, few or many, or a class for an expanded clone.

size	V	J	CDR3
NA	TRBV12-5	TRBJ1-1	ASGQQGLLTEAF
NA	TRBV20-1	TRBJ2-7	SASFLASYEQY
few	TRBV4-1	TRBJ2-7	ASSQEEGAYEQY
NA	TRBV6-1	TRBJ1-1	ASSEDRRNTEAF
NA	TRBV7-9	TRBJ2-7	ASSLTGTSSSSSYEQY
NA	TRBV28	TRBJ2-7	ASRPGPLAGDSYEQY
many	TRBV14	TRBJ2-1	ASSQAGTSGISEQF
NA	TRBV7-9	TRBJ2-7	ASSLRGTYEQY
NA	TRBV30	TRBJ1-2	AWSVAVFTNYGYT
NA	TRBV6-5	TRBJ1-4	ASRRDSSSEKLF
NA	TRBV6-2/TRBV6-3	TRBJ2-7	ASSPLRTEYEQY
few	TRBV2	TRBJ2-7	ASRALGGAAEQY
once	TRBV15	TRBJ1-5	ATSRGGVDIEPQH
NA	TRBV3-1/TRBV3-2	TRBJ2-3	ASSQVGGGTHGDTQY
once	TRBV7-8	TRBJ2-1	ASTGTGKVNEQF
NA	TRBV27	TRBJ2-3	ASSFWDSRGDTQY
NA	TRBV29-1	TRBJ2-7	SVGDIYEQY
NA	TRBV4-3	TRBJ2-7	ASSQIAGLGYEQY
NA	TRBV9	TRBJ1-1	ASSDRTGTQLIMNTEAF
few	TRBV30	TRBJ1-2	AWSPGGARHGYT
NA	TRBV6-4	TRBJ2-7	ASRLTPGRWGHEQY
NA	TRBV19	TRBJ2-7	ASSRTSVSSYEQY
NA	TRBV5-1	TRBJ2-1	ASSLGAPYEQF
NA	TRBV30	TRBJ1-1	AWSASGGVTEAF
NA	TRBV7-2	TRBJ2-5	ASSLGLGGTPQETQY
NA	TRBV6-5	TRBJ2-3	ASRQGYTADTQY
NA	TRBV5-8	TRBJ2-5	ASTDQETQY
NA	TRBV18	TRBJ1-5	ASSQYGTGPQPQH
NA	TRBV10-2	TRBJ1-6	ASSGGQGSLH
NA	TRBV19	TRBJ2-1	ASRVPGYNEQF